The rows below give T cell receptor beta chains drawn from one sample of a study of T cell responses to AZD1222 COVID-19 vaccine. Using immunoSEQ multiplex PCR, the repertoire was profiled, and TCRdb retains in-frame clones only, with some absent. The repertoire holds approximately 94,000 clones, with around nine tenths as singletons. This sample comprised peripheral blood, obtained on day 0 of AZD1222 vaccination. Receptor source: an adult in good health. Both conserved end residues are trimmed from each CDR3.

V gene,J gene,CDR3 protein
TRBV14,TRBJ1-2,ASSHAYGYT
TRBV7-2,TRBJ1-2,ASSLPSHYGYT
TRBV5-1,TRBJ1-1,ASSLAEGSTEAF
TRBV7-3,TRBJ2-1,ASSLAGGPYNEQF
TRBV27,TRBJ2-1,ASSSSGSSGEQF
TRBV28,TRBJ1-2,ASRVGSQRGYT
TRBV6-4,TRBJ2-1,ASSSGTSNEQF
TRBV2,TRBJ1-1,ASSRAGMGMNTEAF
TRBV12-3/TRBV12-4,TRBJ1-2,ASSRDSRQGYT
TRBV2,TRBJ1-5,ASMKQNQPQH
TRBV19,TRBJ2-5,ASSIVGGGVETQY
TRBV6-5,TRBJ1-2,ASRVTRTGPYGYT
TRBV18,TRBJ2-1,ASKFNRGSYNEQF
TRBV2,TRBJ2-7,ASILLVAGVNYEQY
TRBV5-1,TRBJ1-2,ASSLEDKNYGYT
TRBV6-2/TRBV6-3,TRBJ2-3,ASSLRQGSTDTQY
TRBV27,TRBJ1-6,ASGTGVSPLH
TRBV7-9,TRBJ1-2,ASSLGQSYGYT
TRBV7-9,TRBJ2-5,ASSFPGGGVETQY
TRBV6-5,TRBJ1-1,ASIQYSNLNTEAF
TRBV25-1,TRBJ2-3,ASASLDSDDLDTQY
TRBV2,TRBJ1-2,ASRGIGTGLGYT
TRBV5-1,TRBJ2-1,ASSLGPRGRVYNEQF
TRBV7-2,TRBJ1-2,ASSPQVPYGYT
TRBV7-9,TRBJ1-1,ASSLGETEAF
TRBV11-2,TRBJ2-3,ASSLGQGRTDTQY
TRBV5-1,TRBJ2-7,ASRLGSGTYSYEQY
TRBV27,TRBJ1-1,ASSFSGVNTEAF
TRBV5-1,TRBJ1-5,ASSSGTIGSGNQPQH
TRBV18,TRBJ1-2,ASSPPNRASVGGYT
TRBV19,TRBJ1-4,ASSRGDSNEKLF
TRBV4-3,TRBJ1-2,ASSHRTGGYT
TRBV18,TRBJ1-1,ASSQGENTEAF
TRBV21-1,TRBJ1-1,ASSKIRPVHRRDTEAF
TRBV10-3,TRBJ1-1,AITGQGENTEAF
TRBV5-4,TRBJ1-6,ASRQEYNSPLH
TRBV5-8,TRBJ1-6,ASSLGSVYSPLH
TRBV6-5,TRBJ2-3,ASSSPGQARYTQY
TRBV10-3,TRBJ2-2,GTQLAGVSGELF
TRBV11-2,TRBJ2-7,ASSLQVYEQY
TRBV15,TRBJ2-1,ATSVLDPGNEQF
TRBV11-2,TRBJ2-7,ASSYGTYYEQY
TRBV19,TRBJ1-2,ASSGLMQVITNYGYT
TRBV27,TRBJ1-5,ASRDRANQPQH
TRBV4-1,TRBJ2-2,ASSQDWLAGGFSTGELF
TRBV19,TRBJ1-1,ASSIVGGNTEAF
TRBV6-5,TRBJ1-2,ASSFPGGDSHT
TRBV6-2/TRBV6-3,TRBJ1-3,ASSPTTGSISGNTIY
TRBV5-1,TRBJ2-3,ASSLQGGGSDTQY
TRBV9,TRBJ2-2,ASSIGTSGITGELF
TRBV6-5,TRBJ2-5,ASSFYYGVGETQY
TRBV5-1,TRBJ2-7,ASNAQGATGEQY
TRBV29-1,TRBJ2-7,SALLRDEQY
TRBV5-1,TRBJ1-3,ASSLGLGQSGDTIY
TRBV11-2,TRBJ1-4,ASSFVSGGIEKLF
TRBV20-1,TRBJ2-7,SASDGRGYEQY